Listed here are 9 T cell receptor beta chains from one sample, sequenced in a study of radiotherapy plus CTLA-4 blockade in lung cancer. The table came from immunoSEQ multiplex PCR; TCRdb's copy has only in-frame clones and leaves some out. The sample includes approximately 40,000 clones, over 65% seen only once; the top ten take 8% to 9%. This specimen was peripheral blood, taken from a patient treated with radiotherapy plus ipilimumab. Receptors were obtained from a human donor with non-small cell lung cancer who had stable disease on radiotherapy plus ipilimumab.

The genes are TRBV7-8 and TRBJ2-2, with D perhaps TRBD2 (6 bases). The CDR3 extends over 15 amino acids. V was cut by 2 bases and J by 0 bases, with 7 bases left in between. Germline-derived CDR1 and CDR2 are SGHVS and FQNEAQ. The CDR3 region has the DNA TGTGCCAGCAGCTTAAGACTAGCGAACACCGGGGAGCTGTTTTTT. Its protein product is CASSLRLANTGELFF. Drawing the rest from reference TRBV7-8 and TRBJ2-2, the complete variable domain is GAGVSQSPRYKVAKRGQDVALRCDPISGHVSLFWYQQALGQGPEFLTYFQNEAQLDKSGLPSDRFFAERPEGSVSTLKIQRTQQEDSAVYLCASSLRLANTGELFFGEGSRLTVL.

The CDR3 reads CAISDSRSRTDTQYF. The CDR3 DNA follows: TGTGCCATCAGTGATTCCCGGAGCCGCACAGATACGCAGTATTTT. This chain joins TRBV10-3 and TRBJ2-3; D remains ambiguous. The CDR3 length is 15 residues. The V gene lost 3 bases and the J gene lost 1 base, with 11 bases spanning the gap. CDR1 and CDR2 from the germline V gene are ENHRY and SYGVKD.

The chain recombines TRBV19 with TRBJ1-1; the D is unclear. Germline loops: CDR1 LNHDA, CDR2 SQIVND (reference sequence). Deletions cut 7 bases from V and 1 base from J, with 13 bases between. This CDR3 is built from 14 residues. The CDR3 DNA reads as TGTGCCAGTAATCTACAGATAGAGAACACTGAAGCTTTCTTT. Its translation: CASNLQIENTEAFF.

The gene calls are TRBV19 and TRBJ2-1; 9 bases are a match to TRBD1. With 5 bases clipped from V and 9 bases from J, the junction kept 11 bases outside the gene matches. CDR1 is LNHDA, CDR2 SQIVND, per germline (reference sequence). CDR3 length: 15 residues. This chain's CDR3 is CASSPRTGEVGEQFF. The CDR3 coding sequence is TGTGCCAGTAGTCCGAGGACAGGGGAGGTGGGTGAGCAGTTCTTC.

In DNA, the CDR3 is TGCGCCAGCAGCCATTCTAGGACAGGGGGCGTAGATACGCAGTATTTT. Protein: CASSHSRTGGVDTQYF. This chain connects TRBV4-3 to TRBJ2-3; TRBD1 aligns across 11 bases. The CDR3 totals 16 residues. Per germline, CDR1 LGHNA and CDR2 YSLEER. V shed 3 bases and J 5 bases; nucleotides not matched to a gene: 7.

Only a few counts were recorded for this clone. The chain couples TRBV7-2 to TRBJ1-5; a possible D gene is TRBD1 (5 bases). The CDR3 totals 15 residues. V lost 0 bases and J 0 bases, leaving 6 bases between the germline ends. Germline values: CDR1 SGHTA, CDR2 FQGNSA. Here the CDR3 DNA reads TGTGCCAGCAGCTTAGCCGGGACTAGCAATCAGCCCCAGCATTTT. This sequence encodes CASSLAGTSNQPQHF.

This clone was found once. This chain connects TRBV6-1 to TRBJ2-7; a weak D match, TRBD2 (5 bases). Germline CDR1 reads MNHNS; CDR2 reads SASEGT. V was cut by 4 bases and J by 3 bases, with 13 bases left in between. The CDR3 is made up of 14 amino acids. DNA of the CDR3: TGTGCCAGCAGTGCAGGACTGTTTAACTACGAGCAGTACTTC. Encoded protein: CASSAGLFNYEQYF.

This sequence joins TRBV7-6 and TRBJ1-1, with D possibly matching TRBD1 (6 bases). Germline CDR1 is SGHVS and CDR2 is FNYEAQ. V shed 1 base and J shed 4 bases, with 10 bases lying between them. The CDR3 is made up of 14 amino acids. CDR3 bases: TGTGCCAGCAGCTTAGTGCAGGGGTCCACTGAAGCTTTCTTT. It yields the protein CASSLVQGSTEAFF. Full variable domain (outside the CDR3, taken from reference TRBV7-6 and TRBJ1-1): GAGVSQSPRYKVTKRGQDVALRCDPISGHVSLYWYRQALGQGPEFLTYFNYEAQQDKSGLPNDRFSAERPEGSISTLTIQRTEQRDSAMYRCASSLVQGSTEAFFGQGTRLTVV.

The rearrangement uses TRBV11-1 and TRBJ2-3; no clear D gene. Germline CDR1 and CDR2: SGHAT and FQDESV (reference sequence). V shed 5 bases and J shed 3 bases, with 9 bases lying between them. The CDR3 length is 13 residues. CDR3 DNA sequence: TGTGCCAGCAGCCTCCCGATTACAGATACGCAGTATTTT. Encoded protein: CASSLPITDTQYF.